The next 30 T cell receptor beta chains were all read from a single sample in a study of pediatric ulcerative colitis (dated by TCRdb to between 2018 and 2021). One to two pinch biopsies were taken from the rectum for research during colonoscopy. Receptor amplification or capture employed the immunoSEQ multiplex PCR assay. The clones in this table, taken by TCRdb from immuneACCESS, are in-frame only. Not every clone is retained; where verified, under half of the shortfall comes from an unresolved V gene, and the cause of the rest is unknown. For this sample there are about 36,000 clones; roughly 72% appear just once. Of the sample, around 0.7% falls within the top ten clones. The sample taken for sequencing was gut tissue. These receptors were taken from a boy aged 5 to 17 with moderate ulcerative colitis.

This chain uses TRBV11-3 with TRBJ1-6; unclear D gene. CDR1 and CDR2 (germline): SGHNT, YENEEA. There are 15 residues in the CDR3. The ends were cut back, 5 bases at V and 7 bases at J, with 15 bases in the middle. The CDR3, as DNA: TGTGCCAGCAGCCTCGGACGGGCGGGGAATTCACCCCTCCACTTT. Translated: CASSLGRAGNSPLHF. Full variable domain (remainder filled in from reference TRBV11-3 and TRBJ1-6): EAGVVQSPRYKIIEKKQPVAFWCNPISGHNTLYWYLQNLGQGPELLIRYENEEAVDDSQLPKDRFSAERLKGVDSTLKIQPAELGDSAVYLCASSLGRAGNSPLHFGNGTRLTVT.

CDR3 sequence reads: CASSLTGMPIYEQYF. The CDR3 DNA reads as TGTGCCAGTAGCTTGACAGGGATGCCTATTTACGAGCAGTACTTC. This chain connects TRBV19 to TRBJ2-7; 7 nucleotides agree with TRBD1. Germline-derived CDR1 and CDR2 are LNHDA and SQIVND (reference sequence). V dropped 6 bases and J dropped 4; count of bases not matched to a gene: 12. The CDR3 consists of 15 residues.

The rearrangement links TRBV7-9 to TRBJ2-1, with D unresolved. Germline loops: CDR1 SEHNR, CDR2 FQNEAQ (reference sequence). This CDR3 has 16 residues. V was shortened by 5 bases and J by 0 bases, with 14 bases between the two germline ends. CDR3 bases: TGTGCCAGCAGCCCCCCAGACGGCTCCTCCTACAATGAGCAGTTCTTC. Translation: CASSPPDGSSYNEQFF.

This clone was seen a handful of times. The V call is TRBV6-5, the J call TRBJ1-2; D is undetermined. In germline, CDR1 is MNHEY, CDR2 SVGAGI. V dropped 6 bases and J dropped 0 bases, with 14 bases sitting between them. The CDR3 has 15 amino acids. The CDR3 DNA reads as TGTGCCAGCAGCCCCGACGCGGGAGCTAACTATGGCTACACCTTC. Translated, it gives CASSPDAGANYGYTF.

V gene TRBV6-1 combines with J gene TRBJ1-2; D might be TRBD1 (5 bases). Trimming took 5 bases from V and 4 from J, leaving 17 bases between them. The CDR3 length is 15 residues. Looked up from germline, CDR1 is MNHNS and CDR2 is SASEGT. The CDR3 protein is CASSKPSGGGYGYTF. The DNA for the CDR3 is TGTGCCAGCAGTAAGCCCTCGGGCGGGGGCTATGGCTACACCTTC.

V usage is TRBV6-6 and J usage is TRBJ1-4, with 9 bases that match TRBD1. Germline V gene data show CDR1 as MNHNY and CDR2 as SVGAGI (reference sequence). V shed 8 bases, J shed 10 bases, and the junction held 14 bases outside the gene matches. This CDR3 spans 15 amino acids. The CDR3 DNA sequence: TGTGCCAGCTCACCCCTCCGGGACAGGGAAGGAAAACTGTTTTTT. Protein sequence: CASSPLRDREGKLFF.

The chain employs TRBV19 and TRBJ2-5; TRBD2 might be the D (6 bases). Trimming left V 7 bases short and J 4 bases short, with 13 bases between. The CDR3 has 13 residues. CDR1 is LNHDA and CDR2 is SQIVND in the germline V gene (reference sequence). CDR3 sequence (DNA): TGTGCCAGTACGGCAGGGCGGGGAGAGACCCAGTACTTC. Translating gives CASTAGRGETQYF.

This clone was seen only a few times. The rearrangement uses TRBV10-2 and TRBJ2-5; D not certain. Germline lookup yields CDR1 WSHSY and CDR2 SAAADI. The CDR3 has 11 residues. Trimming shortened V by 3 bases and J by 4 bases, and 3 bases separated the two germline ends. CDR3 residues: CASSEGETQYF. The CDR3 nucleotides read TGCGCCAGCAGTGAAGGAGAGACCCAGTACTTC.

The chain employs TRBV19 and TRBJ2-3, with TRBD2 matching 10 bases. Unmatched junction bases numbered 6, after V lost 2 bases and J lost 4 bases. The CDR3 is 16 amino acids. In germline, CDR1 is LNHDA, CDR2 SQIVND (reference sequence). CDR3 bases: TGTGCCAGTAGTATACTAGCGGGAGAGGGTGCAGATACGCAGTATTTT. This codes for CASSILAGEGADTQYF.

The chain couples TRBV5-5 to TRBJ2-7, with 8 bases matching TRBD2. The J segment lost 2 bases and the V segment lost 1 base, leaving 17 bases of the junction unmatched. Germline-derived CDR1 and CDR2 are SGHKS and YYEKEE (reference sequence). The CDR3 extends over 19 amino acids. The CDR3 reads CASSLFGRPGLEVPYEQYF. The CDR3 bases are TGTGCCAGCAGCTTGTTTGGACGGCCGGGACTAGAGGTCCCCTACGAGCAGTACTTC. Supplemented by reference TRBV5-5 and TRBJ2-7, the full variable domain reads DAGVTQSPTHLIKTRGQQVTLRCSPISGHKSVSWYQQVLGQGPQFIFQYYEKEERGRGNFPDRFSARQFPNYSSELNVNALLLGDSALYLCASSLFGRPGLEVPYEQYFGPGTRLTVT.

J is TRBJ2-5 and V is TRBV28; D uncertain. This CDR3 is built from 11 residues. Germline CDR1 MDHEN, CDR2 SYDVKM. Trimming took 5 bases from V and 8 from J, leaving 9 bases between them. CDR3 region: CASSPFHTQYF. The CDR3 DNA reads TGTGCCAGCAGTCCCTTTCACACCCAGTACTTC.

The chain is built from TRBV5-1 and TRBJ2-2, with D perhaps TRBD2 (5 bases). This CDR3 region has 16 residues. V was shortened by 0 bases and J by 0 bases, with 9 bases between the two germline ends. Germline V lookup: CDR1 SGHRS, CDR2 YFSETQ. The CDR3 loop reads CASSLVPGSNTGELFF. DNA for the CDR3: TGCGCCAGCAGCTTGGTACCGGGGTCGAACACCGGGGAGCTGTTTTTT. Using reference TRBV5-1 and TRBJ2-2 for the parts outside the CDR3, the full variable domain is KAGVTQTPRYLIKTRGQQVTLSCSPISGHRSVSWYQQTPGQGLQFLFEYFSETQRNKGNFPGRFSGRQFSNSRSEMNVSTLELGDSALYLCASSLVPGSNTGELFFGEGSRLTVL.

The rearrangement joins TRBV5-4 to TRBJ2-3, with TRBD1 matching 9 bases. The V gene end was trimmed by 1 base and the J gene end by 1 base; junction bases not matched to a gene: 10. CDR1 is SGHNT and CDR2 is YYREEE in the germline V gene (reference sequence). CDR3 length: 18 residues. The CDR3 sequence: CASSLRRTGDGGTDTQYF. The DNA for the CDR3 is TGTGCCAGCAGCTTGAGGAGGACAGGGGACGGAGGCACAGATACGCAGTATTTT.

The chain links TRBV19 to TRBJ1-2; TRBD1 agrees at 7 bases. The J segment lost 4 bases and the V segment lost 8 bases, leaving 16 bases of the junction unmatched. Germline values: CDR1 LNHDA, CDR2 SQIVND (reference sequence). The CDR3 spans 16 residues. CDR3 DNA sequence: TGTGCCAGTCAAGAAAGGCTATTGGGGACAGCCTATGGCTACACCTTC. Translated: CASQERLLGTAYGYTF.

This clone was picked up one time. The V call is TRBV7-9, the J call TRBJ2-1; no reliable D call. The ends were cut back, 0 bases at V and 4 bases at J, with 4 bases in the middle. Germline V gene sequence: CDR1 SEHNR, CDR2 FQNEAQ (reference sequence). This CDR3 contains 13 residues. This CDR3 reads CASSLAVYNEQFF. The CDR3 coding sequence is TGTGCCAGCAGCTTAGCGGTGTACAATGAGCAGTTCTTC.

The chain combines TRBV5-1 with TRBJ2-3; the match to TRBD1 covers 8 bases. After removal of 1 base from V and 4 bases from J, the junction contained 17 bases not matched to a gene. There are 19 residues in the CDR3. In germline, CDR1 is SGHRS, CDR2 YFSETQ. CDR3: CASSLFGPLDRVTADTQYF. The DNA for the CDR3 is TGCGCCAGCAGCTTGTTTGGGCCTTTGGACAGGGTCACAGCAGATACGCAGTATTTT.

This clone was detected only a few times. It is unclear where the CDR3 begins or ends on the DNA, so no DNA is shown, and the CDR3 is as TCRdb lists it. V is TRBV14 and J is TRBJ1-2. Including both end residues, the CDR3 is 15 amino acids long. Per germline, CDR1 SGHDN and CDR2 FVKESK. The CDR3 spells CASSQYNSVRGGYTF.

The J gene is TRBJ2-3, the V gene TRBV7-2; D not resolved. The V end lost 3 bases, the J end lost 5 bases, and 12 bases lay between the germline ends. Germline CDR1 is SGHTA and CDR2 is FQGNSA. The CDR3 has 14 amino acids. CDR3 region: CASSLRPLIDTQYF. In DNA, the CDR3 is TGTGCCAGCAGCTTGCGGCCGTTAATAGATACGCAGTATTTT.

This clone was detected only a few times. The V call is TRBV6-5, the J call TRBJ1-4; a weak D match, TRBD1 (5 bases). There are 14 residues in the CDR3. The V end lost 7 bases, the J end lost 4 bases, and 13 bases lay between the germline ends. Germline V gives CDR1 MNHEY, CDR2 SVGAGI. The CDR3: CASNQGGLNEKLFF. The CDR3, as DNA: TGTGCCAGCAACCAGGGCGGCCTTAATGAAAAACTGTTTTTT.

V and J are TRBV19 and TRBJ2-5; D perhaps matches TRBD2 (6 bases). Germline lookup yields CDR1 LNHDA and CDR2 SQIVND (reference sequence). The CDR3 length is 14 residues. V was clipped by 6 bases and J by 5 bases, with 16 bases between them. For the CDR3, the DNA is TGTGCCAGTAGCCAACAACATCGGGGGGAGACCCAGTACTTC. Protein sequence: CASSQQHRGETQYF.

In this sample, this clone turned up once. The chain links TRBV9 to TRBJ2-1; 11 nucleotides line up with TRBD2. The germline V gene has CDR1 SGDLS and CDR2 YYNGEE. The ends lost 3 bases at V and 9 bases at J; junction bases unmatched: 11. The CDR3 contains 16 residues. The CDR3 DNA sequence: TGTGCCAGCAGCGAGGGGGGACTAGCGGAAATCGGTGAGCAGTTCTTC. Protein sequence: CASSEGGLAEIGEQFF.

The J gene is TRBJ1-4, the V gene TRBV10-3; 8 positions match TRBD1. Per the germline V gene, CDR1 is ENHRY and CDR2 is SYGVKD. This CDR3 is built from 14 residues. With V trimmed by 4 bases and J by 6 bases, 4 bases remained unmatched. DNA of the CDR3: TGTGCCATCAGTGCAGGGGGCGCCGATGAAAAACTGTTTTTT. The encoded protein is CAISAGGADEKLFF.

The J gene is TRBJ2-5, the V gene TRBV27, with 15 bases lining up with TRBD2. After removal of 5 bases from V and 4 bases from J, the junction contained 14 bases not matched to a gene. The CDR3 loop spans 19 amino acids. Germline V gene sequence: CDR1 MNHEY, CDR2 SMNVEV (reference sequence). CDR3 in DNA: TGTGCCAGCAGTCGATCCGGGACTAGCGGGAGGATGGGTCGAGAGACCCAGTACTTC. It codes for CASSRSGTSGRMGRETQYF.

The J gene is TRBJ2-5, the V gene TRBV10-3; D perhaps matches TRBD1 (6 bases). The CDR3 sequence is 13 residues long. V lost 2 bases and J 2 bases, leaving 6 bases between the germline ends. Germline values: CDR1 ENHRY, CDR2 SYGVKD. Here the CDR3 reads CAISEGQQETQYF. The CDR3 bases are TGTGCCATCAGTGAGGGACAGCAAGAGACCCAGTACTTC.

This clone has only one observation. The chain joins TRBV29-1 to TRBJ2-7, with D perhaps TRBD1 (6 bases). The CDR3 sequence is 13 residues long. From germline, CDR1 is SQVTM and CDR2 ANQGSEA. The V gene lost 2 bases and the J gene lost 0 bases, with 8 bases spanning the gap. The chain's CDR3 is CSVETGSSYEQYF. The CDR3 region has the DNA TGCAGCGTTGAAACAGGGAGCTCCTACGAGCAGTACTTC.

This clone has a handful of counts. V gene TRBV10-3 combines with J gene TRBJ1-2, with 9 bases matching TRBD1. V dropped 8 bases and J dropped 3; count of bases not matched to a gene: 7. The CDR3 runs 14 residues. Per the germline V gene, CDR1 is ENHRY and CDR2 is SYGVKD. The CDR3 nucleotides are TGTGCCATCGGACAGGGGCTGTCGGACTATGGCTACACCTTC. Amino acid sequence: CAIGQGLSDYGYTF.

This clone was recorded once. The chain joins TRBV5-1 to TRBJ2-5; 11 bases match TRBD2. Germline V gene data show CDR1 as SGHRS and CDR2 as YFSETQ. This CDR3 is 17 amino acids long. The ends lost 4 bases at V and 5 bases at J; junction bases unmatched: 13. The CDR3 is CASSLGLAEPSSETQYF. CDR3 DNA: TGCGCCAGCAGCCTGGGACTAGCGGAACCCTCGTCGGAGACCCAGTACTTC.

The rearrangement links TRBV7-2 to TRBJ2-3; 7 bases match TRBD1. There are 13 residues in the CDR3. The V segment lost 5 bases and the J segment 1 base; nucleotides outside the gene matches: 0. CDR1 is SGHTA, CDR2 FQGNSA, per germline. The CDR3 DNA reads TGTGCCAGCAGCGGGACAGGCACAGATACGCAGTATTTT. Encoded protein: CASSGTGTDTQYF.

The chain recombines TRBV29-1 with TRBJ2-5, with a possible D match to TRBD2 (6 bases). Trimming shortened V by 0 bases and J by 5 bases, and 16 bases separated the two germline ends. Germline V gene sequence: CDR1 SQVTM, CDR2 ANQGSEA. The CDR3 sequence is 15 residues long. CDR3 loop: CSVEDRRGFGETQYF. CDR3 bases: TGCAGCGTTGAAGATCGTCGGGGGTTTGGGGAGACCCAGTACTTC.

The V gene is TRBV19, the J gene TRBJ1-4; D unresolved. Germline values: CDR1 LNHDA, CDR2 SQIVND (reference sequence). This CDR3 has 13 residues. V shed 8 bases and J shed 10 bases, with 17 bases lying between them. Here the CDR3 reads CASAPSPSGKLFF. The CDR3, as DNA: TGTGCCAGTGCGCCCTCGCCATCGGGAAAACTGTTTTTT.